This T cell receptor (beta chain) was documented in a study of blood T cell repertoires in COVID-19. Study overall: Sites across the United States, Italy and Spain contributed samples from acute and convalescent COVID-19. Sources were T cells, B-cell-depleted T cells, or PBMCs; the material itself was cDNA or gDNA.

The germline gives CDR1 LNHDA, CDR2 SQIVND (reference sequence). The CDR3 spans 11 residues. V was clipped by 5 bases and J by 6 bases, with 7 bases between them. Original methodology: Cell counts per sample came from amplifying reference gene primers. Measured with immunoSEQ multiplex PCR; TCRdb has only the in-frame clones, and not every one. V and J calls and clone size are as listed in that table; D and trimming were resolved from the DNA. The sample has about 80,000 clones, approximately 79% seen once; the top ten hold roughly 15%. The specimen was peripheral blood. The sequence was obtained from a man aged 70 or older with active or convalescent COVID-19. The rearrangement links TRBV19 to TRBJ1-1; D is uncertain. The CDR3 nucleotides read TGTGCCAGTAGTGCGGGCCCTGAAGCTTTCTTT. Translating it yields CASSAGPEAFF.